One and the same sample provided the 12 T cell receptor beta chains below, sequenced in a study of identical twins. MiXCR, applied by TCRdb to the 5' RACE reads, yields one record per CDR3 protein. The table lists 300,000 to 350,000 distinct CDR3 sequences, about 12% of them singletons. These records were also assigned to another study, of yellow fever vaccine responses in identical twins.

Specimen: CD8+ T cells sorted from blood. The receptors come from a woman aged 18 to 35 in good health.

The chain uses TRBV5-1 and TRBJ2-1; 10 bases are a match to TRBD2. In germline, CDR1 is SGHRS, CDR2 YFSETQ. V lost 4 bases to trimming and J lost 13 bases; unmatched junction nucleotides: 5. This CDR3 is built from 12 residues. The CDR3 sequence: CASSTGLAAQFF. For the CDR3, the DNA is TGCGCCAGCAGCACAGGACTAGCGGCACAGTTCTTC.

The rearrangement uses TRBV27 and TRBJ2-6, with D hard to call. In germline, CDR1 is MNHEY, CDR2 SMNVEV (reference sequence). Trimming stripped 5 bases from V and 0 bases from J, with 8 bases between. CDR3 length: 15 residues. The CDR3 here is CASSPTLSGANVLTF. The CDR3 region has the DNA TGTGCCAGCAGTCCTACCCTCTCTGGGGCCAACGTCCTGACTTTC.

This chain joins TRBV4-1 and TRBJ2-3, with D possibly being TRBD1 (5 bases). CDR3 length equals 15 residues. The ends were cut back, 1 base at V and 6 bases at J, with 14 bases in the middle. Per the germline V gene, CDR1 is MGHRA and CDR2 is YSYEKL. The CDR3 nucleotides read TGCGCCAGCAGCCAAGTGTGGCAGGGAAGGGATACGCAGTATTTT. Residues: CASSQVWQGRDTQYF.

This clonotype was seen at least ten times. This sequence joins TRBV12-3 or TRBV12-4 and TRBJ2-1; 7 nucleotides line up with TRBD2. Trimming cost V 5 bases and J 9 bases; bases outside gene matches: 13. The CDR3 loop spans 15 amino acids. CDR3 in DNA: TGTGCCAGCAGTGACCCCCCGGGACTACCGCCTGAGCAGTTCTTC. Translation gives CASSDPPGLPPEQFF.

V and J are TRBV6-1 and TRBJ2-2; 8 positions match TRBD1. V gave up 6 bases and J gave up 3 bases; unmatched junction bases: 9. The V gene's germline CDR1 is MNHNS and CDR2 SASEGT. CDR3 length: 16 residues. CDR3 nucleotides: TGTGCCAGCAGAACAATCGGACAGGGATACACCGGGGAGCTGTTTTTT. Translation: CASRTIGQGYTGELFF.

The rearrangement uses TRBV7-9 and TRBJ1-1; TRBD1 agrees at 7 bases. The CDR3 is 15 residues long. Germline CDR1 SEHNR, CDR2 FQNEAQ (reference sequence). The J segment lost 0 bases and the V segment lost 5 bases, leaving 6 bases of the junction unmatched. The CDR3 region has the DNA TGTGCCAGCAGCCCGGAAGGGACAGTGAACACTGAAGCTTTCTTT. Residues: CASSPEGTVNTEAFF. The full variable domain, completed using reference TRBV7-9 and TRBJ1-1, is DTGVSQNPRHKITKRGQNVTFRCDPISEHNRLYWYRQTLGQGPEFLTYFQNEAQLEKSRLLSDRFSAERPKGSFSTLEIQRTEQGDSAMYLCASSPEGTVNTEAFFGQGTRLTVV.

V and J are TRBV12-3 or TRBV12-4 and TRBJ2-3; 9 bases are a match to TRBD2. V shed 4 bases and J 5 bases; nucleotides not matched to a gene: 4. This CDR3 has 14 amino acids. The chain's CDR3 is CASSSGLARDTQYF. CDR3 in DNA: TGTGCCAGCAGTTCCGGACTAGCGCGAGATACGCAGTATTTT.

This clonotype has more than one count but fewer than ten. The chain couples TRBV7-9 to TRBJ2-1, with 10 bases aligning to TRBD2. The junction had 8 bases not matched to a gene; V was cut back by 4 bases and J by 8 bases. The CDR3 has 15 residues. Germline V gives CDR1 SEHNR, CDR2 FQNEAQ (reference sequence). For the CDR3, the DNA is TGTGCCAGCAGCTCGGGACTAGCGACTGTATATGAGCAGTTCTTC. This gives the protein CASSSGLATVYEQFF.

The rearrangement uses TRBV7-9 and TRBJ2-5; 12 nucleotides line up with TRBD2. Per germline, CDR1 SEHNR and CDR2 FQNEAQ (reference sequence). There are 15 residues in the CDR3. Trimming took 5 bases from V and 2 from J; bases not matched to a gene: 3. The CDR3 here is CASSQTSGGQETQYF. CDR3 nucleotides: TGTGCCAGCAGCCAGACTAGCGGGGGTCAAGAGACCCAGTACTTC.

The chain is built from TRBV21-1 and TRBJ2-5. TRBV21-1 is recorded as a pseudogene. The CDR3 runs to 14 residues. CDR3 loop: CASSIRPEQETQYF. CDR3 nucleotides: TGTGCCAGCAGCATAAGACCCGAACAAGAGACCCAGTACTTC.

The genes are TRBV20-1 and TRBJ2-1; the D gene could be TRBD1 or TRBD2 (6 bases each). CDR1 DFQATT and CDR2 SNEGSKA come from the germline V gene (reference sequence). The CDR3 covers 15 residues. Between the trimmed V and J ends, which lost 6 bases and 6 bases, there was a span of 21 bases. CDR3 sequence reads: CSANEGGPVGNEQFF. The CDR3 DNA reads as TGCAGTGCAAACGAAGGGGGGCCAGTCGGCAATGAGCAGTTCTTC.

This clonotype occurred many times. The chain links TRBV4-2 to TRBJ2-1; either TRBD1 or TRBD2 may supply D (5 bases each). CDR3 length: 14 amino acids. V gave up 4 bases and J gave up 10 bases, with 17 bases separating them. In germline, CDR1 is LGHNA, CDR2 YNFKEQ. CDR3 sequence reads: CASSLPGLEREQFF. In DNA form, the CDR3 reads TGTGCCAGCAGCCTTCCGGGGCTCGAAAGGGAGCAGTTCTTC.